This is a list of T cell receptor beta chains from one sample in a study of CD8 T cells in ankylosing spondylitis. TCRdb redid the calling of the 5' RACE reads with MiXCR, one entry per CDR3 protein. The data show some 840,000 distinct CDR3 sequences, about 11% seen once. Sequenced sample: blood, either unsorted or a sorted T cell fraction (not recorded which). These receptors all come from a male donor with ankylosing spondylitis. The CDR3 runs from the conserved cysteine through the conserved F or W. The D gene is left open where the match is weak. Rows give clone size only sometimes, using once, few, many, or a class for an expanded clone.

>many|TRBJ2-5|.|TRBV29-1
CSATARTAETQYF
TGCAGCGCGACCGCCAGGACAGCAGAGACCCAGTACTTC
>.|TRBJ2-3|.|TRBV20-1
CSVLGQGDTQYF
TGCAGTGTTCTGGGGCAGGGAGATACGCAGTATTTT
>.|TRBJ1-4|.|TRBV20-1
CSARFVTNEKLFF
TGCAGTGCTAGATTTGTGACTAATGAAAAACTGTTTTTT
>.|TRBJ2-3|.|TRBV20-1
CSASKSDTQYF
TGCAGTGCCTCCAAATCAGATACGCAGTATTTT
>many|TRBJ2-5|.|TRBV12-3/TRBV12-4
CASSSDWWTQYF
TGTGCCAGCAGTTCCGACTGGTGGACCCAGTACTTC
>many|TRBJ2-3|TRBD2|TRBV12-3/TRBV12-4
CASSPGTSDGTDTQYF
TGTGCCAGCAGCCCTGGGACTAGCGACGGCACAGATACGCAGTATTTT
>few|TRBJ2-1|.|TRBV29-1
CSAHLGAGEQFF
TGCAGCGCCCATTTGGGGGCGGGTGAGCAGTTCTTC
>few|TRBJ1-5|.|TRBV12-3/TRBV12-4
CASHIRPGQPQHF
TGTGCCAGCCATATCAGGCCCGGGCAGCCCCAGCATTTT
>.|TRBJ2-7|.|TRBV29-1
CSVEETGRTYEQYF
TGCAGCGTTGAAGAGACGGGACGGACCTACGAGCAGTACTTC
>.|TRBJ2-7|.|TRBV6-5
CASSKDTYEQYF
TGTGCCAGCAGTAAGGACACCTACGAGCAGTACTTC
>few|TRBJ1-4|.|TRBV7-8
CASSPVRIGREKLFF
TGTGCCAGCAGCCCCGTAAGGATTGGACGAGAAAAACTGTTTTTT
>.|TRBJ2-3|.|TRBV20-1
CSASNSQGRGDTQYF
TGCAGTGCTAGTAACAGTCAGGGGAGGGGTGATACGCAGTATTTT
>few|TRBJ1-2|.|TRBV2
CASSRGSANYGYTF
TGTGCCAGCAGTCGCGGGTCGGCGAACTATGGCTACACCTTC
>.|TRBJ1-6|.|TRBV7-2
CASSFPPTPLHF
TGTGCCAGCAGCTTCCCCCCGACACCCCTCCACTTT
>.|TRBJ1-2|.|TRBV6-2/TRBV6-3
CASSPQGGSYGYTF
TGTGCCAGCAGTCCTCAGGGAGGGTCCTATGGCTACACCTTC
>many|TRBJ1-3|.|TRBV4-3
CASSQDPDQGNTIYF
TGCGCCAGCAGCCAAGATCCCGATCAAGGGAACACCATATATTTT
>.|TRBJ1-5|TRBD1|TRBV12-3/TRBV12-4
CASSPRTGIGSNQPQHF
TGTGCCAGCAGCCCTCGGACAGGGATAGGAAGCAATCAGCCCCAGCATTTT
>.|TRBJ2-2|.|TRBV27
CASSLQPTGELFF
TGTGCCAGCAGTCTGCAGCCCACCGGGGAGCTGTTTTTT
>few|TRBJ1-4|.|TRBV7-2
CASSGRVGEKLFF
TGTGCCAGCAGCGGCAGGGTTGGGGAAAAACTGTTTTTT
>few|TRBJ1-2|.|TRBV20-1
CSAPGASYGYTF
TGCAGTGCCCCCGGGGCCAGCTATGGCTACACCTTC
>.|TRBJ1-1|.|TRBV6-1
CASSDDGGFTEAFF
TGTGCCAGCAGTGACGATGGGGGGTTCACTGAAGCTTTCTTT
>many|TRBJ2-5|.|TRBV29-1
CSVGTNQETQYF
TGCAGCGTTGGGACAAACCAAGAGACCCAGTACTTC
>.|TRBJ1-1|.|TRBV5-1
CASRIDPYTEAFF
TGCGCCAGCAGAATTGATCCTTACACTGAAGCTTTCTTT
>few|TRBJ2-6|.|TRBV27
CASSFSASGANVLTF
TGTGCCAGCAGTTTTTCGGCCTCTGGGGCCAACGTCCTGACTTTC
>.|TRBJ2-7|TRBD2|TRBV6-2/TRBV6-3
CASSPTSGRTGEQYF
TGTGCCAGCAGCCCGACTAGCGGTCGGACCGGGGAGCAGTACTTC
>.|TRBJ2-1|.|TRBV20-1
CSASPLAVYNEQFF
TGCAGTGCTAGTCCACTAGCTGTATACAATGAGCAGTTCTTC
>few|TRBJ2-1|TRBD2|TRBV9
CASSSRLAFYNEQFF
TGTGCCAGCAGCTCCAGACTAGCATTCTACAATGAGCAGTTCTTC
>.|TRBJ2-3|TRBD2|TRBV7-2
CASSLGGGRARKQYF
TGTGCCAGCAGCTTAGGCGGCGGGAGGGCAAGAAAGCAGTATTTT
>few|TRBJ2-7|.|TRBV9
CASSVGRGVYEQYF
TGTGCCAGCAGCGTAGGCAGGGGGGTCTACGAGCAGTACTTC
>few|TRBJ1-2|.|TRBV5-1
CASSLAVGLGEDYGYTF
TGCGCCAGCAGCTTGGCGGTGGGACTGGGCGAGGACTATGGCTACACCTTC
>few|TRBJ2-3|TRBD1|TRBV24-1
CATSDSIPGQGIDTQYF
TGTGCCACCAGTGATTCCATCCCGGGACAGGGTATAGATACGCAGTATTTT
>.|TRBJ2-7|TRBD1|TRBV5-4
CASSQRASGGYEQYF
TGTGCCAGCAGCCAAAGGGCCTCAGGGGGTTACGAGCAGTACTTC
>many|TRBJ2-1|TRBD2|TRBV7-2
CASSRTSGRNEQFF
TGTGCCAGCAGCCGTACTAGCGGGAGGAATGAGCAGTTCTTC